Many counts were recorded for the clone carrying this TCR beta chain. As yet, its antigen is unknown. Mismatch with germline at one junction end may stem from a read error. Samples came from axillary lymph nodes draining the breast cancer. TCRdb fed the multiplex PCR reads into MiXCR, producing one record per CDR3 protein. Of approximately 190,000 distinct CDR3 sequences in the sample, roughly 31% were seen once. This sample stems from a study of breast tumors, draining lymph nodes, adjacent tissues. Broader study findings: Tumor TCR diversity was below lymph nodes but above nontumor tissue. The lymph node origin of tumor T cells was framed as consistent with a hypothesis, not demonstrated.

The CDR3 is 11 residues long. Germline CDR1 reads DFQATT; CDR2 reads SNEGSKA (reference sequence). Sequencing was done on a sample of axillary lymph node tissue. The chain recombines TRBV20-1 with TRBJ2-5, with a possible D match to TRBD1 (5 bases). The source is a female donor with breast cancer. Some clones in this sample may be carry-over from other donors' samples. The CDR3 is CSASGQETQSF. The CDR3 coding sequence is TGCAGTGCTAGCGGACAAGAGACCCAGTCCTTC.